This is a list of T cell receptor beta chains from one sample in a study of blood T cell repertoires in COVID-19. Clones were sequenced by immunoSEQ multiplex PCR, and TCRdb holds only the in-frame ones, with some missing. The sample contains about 120,000 clones, about 85% of which appear only once. The specimen sequenced was peripheral blood. The receptors shown here come from an elderly woman with acute or convalescent COVID-19. CDR3s include the opening cysteine and the closing phenylalanine or tryptophan. D genes are given only for firm matches. Rows give clone size only sometimes, using once, few, many, or a class for an expanded clone.

v_call	j_call	d_call	clone_size	cdr3_aa	cdr3_nt
TRBV5-6	TRBJ1-3	NA	NA	CASSLAGDSGNTIYF	TGTGCCAGCAGCTTGGCCGGTGACTCTGGAAACACCATATATTTT
TRBV28	TRBJ1-5	TRBD1	NA	CASSPGTVSNQPQHF	TGTGCCAGCAGTCCCGGGACAGTTAGCAATCAGCCCCAGCATTTT
TRBV6-5	TRBJ1-3	NA	NA	CASQRSSSGNTIYF	TGTGCCAGCCAGAGGTCCTCCTCTGGAAACACCATATATTTT
TRBV11-1	TRBJ2-1	NA	NA	CASSLLFGGSFSEQFF	TGTGCCAGCAGCTTACTGTTCGGGGGTAGCTTTAGTGAGCAGTTCTTC
TRBV5-6	TRBJ2-2	TRBD1	NA	CASSLAWGTGPTGELFF	TGTGCCAGCAGCTTGGCGTGGGGGACAGGGCCCACCGGGGAGCTGTTTTTT
TRBV6-6	TRBJ1-5	NA	few	CASNGQSNQPQHF	TGTGCCAGCAACGGACAAAGCAATCAGCCCCAGCATTTT
TRBV3-1/TRBV3-2	TRBJ1-1	NA	once	CASNSGGGTEAFF	TGTGCCAGCAACTCGGGGGGCGGCACTGAAGCTTTCTTT
TRBV6-1	TRBJ2-3	TRBD2	NA	CASSEAGGKADTQYF	TGTGCCAGCAGTGAAGCGGGGGGGAAGGCTGATACGCAGTATTTT
TRBV11-2	TRBJ2-3	TRBD2	NA	CASSLNLAGGTDTQYF	TGTGCCAGCAGCCTAAACCTAGCGGGGGGCACAGATACGCAGTATTTT
TRBV28	TRBJ1-1	TRBD1	NA	CASSLGGTGATEAFF	TGTGCCAGCAGCCTAGGGGGGACAGGGGCCACTGAAGCTTTCTTT
TRBV20-1	TRBJ1-2	NA	NA	CSAFRAYGYTF	TGCAGTGCTTTCAGGGCCTATGGCTACACCTTC
TRBV28	TRBJ1-2	NA	NA	CASTKGGVNYGYTF	TGTGCCAGCACCAAAGGGGGGGTAAACTATGGCTACACCTTC
TRBV18	TRBJ1-4	NA	NA	CASSPGLAGTNEKLFF	TGTGCCAGCTCACCGGGGCTGGCAGGAACTAATGAAAAACTGTTTTTT
TRBV11-3	TRBJ2-5	NA	NA	CASSKGGGEETQYF	TGTGCCAGCAGCAAAGGGGGCGGGGAAGAGACCCAGTACTTC
TRBV28	TRBJ1-1	TRBD1	NA	CASSFWTGSVNTEAFF	TGTGCCAGCAGTTTTTGGACAGGGTCAGTGAACACTGAAGCTTTCTTT
TRBV7-3	TRBJ2-7	NA	NA	CASSFSGTPWEEQYF	TGTGCCAGCAGCTTTTCCGGGACACCTTGGGAGGAGCAGTACTTC
TRBV18	TRBJ1-5	NA	NA	CASSPGGGDNQPQHF	TGTGCCAGCTCACCCGGGGGGGGCGATAATCAGCCCCAGCATTTT
TRBV5-5	TRBJ2-6	NA	NA	CASQVTPAGANVLTF	TGTGCCAGCCAAGTAACGCCGGCTGGGGCCAACGTCCTGACTTTC
TRBV5-1	TRBJ2-5	NA	NA	CASSLGAGQETQYF	TGCGCCAGCAGCTTGGGGGCAGGGCAAGAGACCCAGTACTTC
TRBV5-1	TRBJ2-5	TRBD2	NA	CASSWQGTGGEETQYF	TGCGCCAGCAGCTGGCAGGGTACCGGGGGGGAAGAGACCCAGTACTTC
TRBV5-1	TRBJ2-4	NA	NA	CASSLSGTKNIQYF	TGCGCCAGCAGCTTGTCCGGGACAAAAAACATTCAGTACTTC
TRBV5-1	TRBJ2-3	NA	NA	CASSLDRPKTDTQYF	TGCGCCAGCAGCTTGGACAGGCCGAAGACAGATACGCAGTATTTT
TRBV2	TRBJ1-4	TRBD1	NA	CASRRQGASVTNEKLFF	TGTGCCAGCAGGAGACAGGGGGCAAGTGTGACTAATGAAAAACTGTTTTTT
TRBV29-1	TRBJ2-5	NA	NA	CSSSGSTETQYF	TGCAGCTCCTCCGGGAGTACGGAGACCCAGTACTTC
TRBV6-5	TRBJ1-2	NA	NA	CASSYSGLDYRYTF	TGTGCCAGCAGTTACTCTGGACTGGACTATCGCTACACCTTC
TRBV7-2	TRBJ2-1	TRBD2	once	CASSMGLAGVQFF	TGTGCCAGCAGCATGGGACTAGCGGGGGTACAGTTCTTC
TRBV6-5	TRBJ1-1	TRBD1	NA	CASADRDTEAFF	TGTGCCAGCGCGGACAGGGACACTGAAGCTTTCTTT
TRBV2	TRBJ2-6	NA	NA	CASRIEGSGANVLTF	TGTGCCAGCAGAATAGAGGGCAGTGGGGCCAACGTCCTGACTTTC
TRBV27	TRBJ2-7	NA	few	CASSSWSFEYEQYF	TGTGCCAGCAGTAGCTGGAGTTTCGAGTACGAGCAGTACTTC
TRBV4-1	TRBJ1-1	NA	NA	CASSPSGGSNTEAFF	TGCGCCAGCAGCCCGTCGGGGGGCTCGAACACTGAAGCTTTCTTT
TRBV28	TRBJ1-1	TRBD1	NA	CASSRRGARKTFF	TGTGCCAGCAGTCGCAGGGGGGCAAGGAAGACTTTCTTT
TRBV7-2	TRBJ1-6	NA	NA	CASSSQGGSPLHF	TGTGCCAGCAGCTCCCAGGGAGGTTCACCCCTCCACTTT
TRBV6-2/TRBV6-3	TRBJ1-3	NA	NA	CASSYGATSGNTIYF	TGTGCCAGCAGTTACGGGGCCACCTCTGGAAACACCATATATTTT
TRBV2	TRBJ2-5	NA	NA	CASSEGAKTQYF	TGTGCCAGCAGTGAGGGGGCAAAAACCCAGTACTTC
TRBV4-1	TRBJ1-1	NA	once	CASSQRQLKNTEAFF	TGCGCCAGCAGCCAAAGACAGTTGAAGAACACTGAAGCTTTCTTT
TRBV7-3	TRBJ1-2	TRBD1	once	CASSPTGQRSSVSGYTF	TGTGCCAGCAGCCCCACGGGACAGCGTTCGAGCGTTTCTGGCTACACCTTC
TRBV5-8	TRBJ1-2	NA	NA	CASSWSGFSGYTF	TGTGCCAGCAGCTGGTCAGGGTTCAGTGGCTACACCTTC
TRBV15	TRBJ2-3	NA	NA	CATSRDSNTQYF	TGTGCCACCAGCAGAGATTCAAATACGCAGTATTTT
TRBV19	TRBJ1-1	TRBD1	NA	CASTGSQGRRNTEAFF	TGTGCCAGTACGGGGTCACAGGGGCGACGGAACACTGAAGCTTTCTTT
TRBV18	TRBJ1-1	TRBD1	NA	CASSPNRGANTEAFF	TGTGCCAGCTCACCAAACAGGGGAGCGAACACTGAAGCTTTCTTT
TRBV15	TRBJ1-1	NA	NA	CATSRAGSGRTEAFF	TGTGCCACCAGCAGAGCGGGCAGCGGTCGGACTGAAGCTTTCTTT
TRBV9	TRBJ2-2	NA	NA	CASSQGGPNTGELFF	TGTGCCAGCAGTCAGGGGGGCCCGAACACCGGGGAGCTGTTTTTT
TRBV7-9	TRBJ1-2	NA	NA	CASSRSSPYGYTF	TGTGCCAGCAGCCGCTCGAGTCCATATGGCTACACCTTC
TRBV19	TRBJ2-1	TRBD2	NA	CASTSGTLSSYNEQFF	TGTGCCAGTACTAGCGGTACTTTGAGCTCCTACAATGAGCAGTTCTTC
TRBV7-2	TRBJ2-1	TRBD2	few	CASVQRGGYNEQFF	TGTGCCAGTGTACAGCGGGGGGGTTATAATGAGCAGTTCTTC
TRBV10-2	TRBJ1-3	TRBD1	NA	CASGTGENTIYF	TGCGCCAGCGGGACAGGCGAAAACACCATATATTTT
TRBV12-3/TRBV12-4	TRBJ1-2	NA	NA	CASSFDRYGYTF	TGTGCCAGCAGTTTCGACAGATATGGCTACACCTTC
TRBV6-5	TRBJ1-2	NA	NA	CASTSGIVYTF	TGTGCCAGCACCTCGGGTATCGTCTACACCTTC
TRBV9	TRBJ2-3	TRBD2	NA	CASSLLGRPDTQYF	TGTGCCAGCAGCCTACTCGGGAGGCCGGATACGCAGTATTTT
TRBV9	TRBJ2-5	TRBD1	NA	CASSATGGQETQYF	TGTGCCAGCAGCGCAACAGGGGGACAAGAGACCCAGTACTTC
TRBV7-9	TRBJ1-5	NA	NA	CASSFGETQPQHF	TGTGCCAGCAGCTTCGGAGAGACTCAGCCCCAGCATTTT
TRBV28	TRBJ1-2	TRBD1	NA	CASSTSGGGYGYTF	TGTGCCAGCAGTACCTCAGGGGGCGGGTATGGCTACACCTTC
TRBV27	TRBJ2-3	NA	NA	CASSFRGIVTDTQYF	TGTGCCAGCAGTTTTAGGGGGATAGTTACAGATACGCAGTATTTT
TRBV20-1	TRBJ1-3	NA	NA	CSASYGNTIYF	TGCAGTGCTAGCTACGGAAACACCATATATTTT